Each of the 30 T cell receptor beta chains below was sequenced from the same sample in a study of blood T cells in healthy people across ages. A second PCR, run for about 7 to 11 cycles, used a sample-barcoded 5' primer plus a J-beta primer mix. TCRdb ran MiXCR on the 5' RACE reads and lists one entry per CDR3 protein. The sample has just under 750,000 distinct CDR3 sequences; over 20% are singletons. The specimen sequenced was blood. Receptor source: a man aged 65-85 years in good health.

J is TRBJ2-4 and V is TRBV5-1, with D perhaps matching TRBD1 or TRBD2 (5 bases each). Germline V CDR1 and CDR2: SGHRS, YFSETQ. The V and J ends lost 0 bases and 3 bases respectively, with 13 bases between them. The CDR3 runs to 16 residues. CDR3 DNA sequence: TGCGCCAGCAGCTTGGGGGGGTTGGTCGACAAAAACATTCAGTACTTC. As protein: CASSLGGLVDKNIQYF.

This clonotype has only a few counts. The rearrangement uses TRBV28 and TRBJ2-5; tentatively, D is TRBD1 (6 bases). Germline loops: CDR1 MDHEN, CDR2 SYDVKM. V was clipped by 6 bases and J by 4 bases, with 15 bases between them. This CDR3 is 14 amino acids long. The CDR3 sequence is CASSSGVFRETQYF. The CDR3 DNA is TGTGCCAGCAGCTCAGGGGTTTTCCGAGAGACCCAGTACTTC.

This clonotype was detected many times. V is TRBV29-1 and J is TRBJ1-1; D is unresolved. V gave up 1 base and J gave up 11 bases, with 14 bases separating them. This CDR3 contains 12 residues. Per the germline V gene, CDR1 is SQVTM and CDR2 is ANQGSEA. For the CDR3, the DNA is TGCAGCGTTGAAGTTGGCCAGGCGTCGGCTTTCTTT. The encoded protein is CSVEVGQASAFF.

This clonotype was seen only a few times. This rearrangement joins TRBV30 to TRBJ2-5; TRBD2 is a possible D gene (7 bases). The end of the DNA aligns better with TRBJ2-7, so the J call may be wrong. Germline V lookup: CDR1 GTSNPN, CDR2 SVGIG (reference sequence). There are 13 residues in the CDR3. Written as DNA, the CDR3 is TGTGCCTCAATTGGGGGGGCGAAGGACGAGCAGTACTTC. This encodes CASIGGAKDEQYF.

Ten or more counts support this clonotype. CDR3 in DNA: TGTGCCAGCAGCAAGGACAGGGGGCGGACGAACACTGAAGCTTTCTTT. This codes for CASSKDRGRTNTEAFF. The gene calls are TRBV5-6 and TRBJ1-1; TRBD1 matches at 11 bases. This CDR3 spans 16 amino acids. J gave up 1 base and V 4 bases, and 6 bases lay outside the gene matches. CDR1 and CDR2 (germline): SGHDT, YYEEEE.

In its sample, this clonotype was seen a few times. The chain joins TRBV11-2 to TRBJ2-5; the D gene is possibly TRBD2 (5 bases). V was shortened by 3 bases and J by 4 bases, with 18 bases between the two germline ends. The germline V gene encodes CDR1 SGHAT and CDR2 FQNNGV. The CDR3 extends over 16 amino acids. CDR3 nucleotides: TGTGCCAGCAGCTTGATGAACACCGCTAGCTTAGAGACCCAGTACTTC. The encoded protein is CASSLMNTASLETQYF.

This clonotype appeared a few times. A read error may explain this, as a much larger clone is one base away. The rearrangement links TRBV7-9 to TRBJ2-3; 7 bases line up with TRBD1. Germline loops: CDR1 SEHNR, CDR2 FQNEAQ (reference sequence). The CDR3 length is 14 residues. DNA for the CDR3: TGTGCCAGCAGTTTAGCTACAGGGGCGGATATGCAGTATTTT. Translation: CASSLATGADMQYF.

This clonotype appeared a few times. The CDR3 sequence: CATSRSMVAGLQETQYF. In DNA form, the CDR3 reads TGTGCCACCAGCAGGTCCATGGTAGCGGGGCTACAAGAGACCCAGTACTTC. The chain carries TRBV15 and TRBJ2-5, with 8 bases aligning to TRBD2. This CDR3 spans 17 amino acids. V gave up 3 bases and J gave up 2 bases; unmatched junction bases: 11. The germline V gene encodes CDR1 LNHNV and CDR2 YYDKDF (reference sequence).

The genes are TRBV10-3 and TRBJ2-5; 13 bases align to TRBD2. The CDR3 is 18 residues long. The J segment lost 3 bases and the V segment lost 2 bases, leaving 9 bases of the junction unmatched. Germline V gives CDR1 ENHRY, CDR2 SYGVKD. CDR3 region: CAISEPPGLAGTKETQYF. The CDR3 region has the DNA TGTGCCATCAGTGAGCCGCCGGGACTAGCGGGGACTAAAGAGACCCAGTACTTC.

This CDR3 reads CASSYRAGIDEKLFF. The CDR3 nucleotides read TGTGCCAGCAGTTATCGCGCAGGGATAGATGAAAAACTGTTTTTT. The V gene is TRBV6-5, the J gene TRBJ1-4; TRBD1 might be the D (5 bases). The CDR3 spans 15 residues. V dropped 3 bases and J dropped 6 bases, with 14 bases sitting between them. In germline, CDR1 is MNHEY, CDR2 SVGAGI.

This clonotype was detected a few times. The chain links TRBV6-2 or TRBV6-3 to TRBJ1-5; no definite D call. CDR1 is MNHEY and CDR2 is SVGEGT in the germline V gene. CDR3 length: 15 amino acids. V was cut by 8 bases and J by 0 bases, with 14 bases left in between. The DNA of the CDR3 is TGTGCCAGCGGGCGGTGGGAATATAGCAATCAGCCCCAGCATTTT. Its protein product is CASGRWEYSNQPQHF.

The chain links TRBV14 to TRBJ2-5, with a tentative D call TRBD2 (5 bases). Trimming took off 0 bases at V and 5 bases at J, with 10 bases between the two ends. There are 14 residues in the CDR3. CDR1 and CDR2 (germline): SGHDN, FVKESK. CDR3 protein: CASSQEASWETQYF. The CDR3 bases are TGTGCCAGCAGCCAAGAGGCTAGCTGGGAGACCCAGTACTTC. The entire variable domain, with the rest obtained from reference TRBV14 and TRBJ2-5, is as follows: EAGVTQFPSHSVIEKGQTVTLRCDPISGHDNLYWYRRVMGKEIKFLLHFVKESKQDESGMPNNRFLAERTGGTYSTLKVQPAELEDSGVYFCASSQEASWETQYFGPGTRLLVL.

This clonotype was seen a few times. The rearrangement links TRBV12-3 or TRBV12-4 to TRBJ2-3; possible D gene TRBD2, 6 bases. V shed 3 bases and J shed 1 base, with 11 bases lying between them. The CDR3 sequence is 15 residues long. For the CDR3, the DNA is TGTGCCAGCAGTTTCCTGGAGCGGGGCACAGATACGCAGTATTTT. Its translation is CASSFLERGTDTQYF.

The genes are TRBV30 and TRBJ2-2; 9 nucleotides match TRBD2. The CDR3 covers 14 residues. Trimming at V came to 6 bases and at J to 5 bases, leaving 7 bases not matched to a gene. The germline CDR1 and CDR2 sequences are GTSNPN and SVGIG (reference sequence). CDR3 nucleotides: TGTGCCTGCACTGGGACTAGCCGGACCGGGGAGCTGTTTTTT. Its protein is CACTGTSRTGELFF.

This chain joins TRBV20-1 and TRBJ1-6, with D possibly being TRBD1 (5 bases). This CDR3 is built from 13 residues. Trimming shortened V by 3 bases and J by 5 bases, and 8 bases separated the two germline ends. From germline, CDR1 is DFQATT and CDR2 SNEGSKA (reference sequence). The CDR3 DNA reads as TGCAGTGCTAGGGCACAGGATAATTCACCCCTCCACTTT. The encoded protein is CSARAQDNSPLHF.

Comment on this clonotype: Given a much more abundant clone one base away, this may be a read error. V usage is TRBV12-3 or TRBV12-4 and J usage is TRBJ2-3; no clear D gene. V lost 3 bases, J lost 4 bases, and 11 bases lay in between. There are 14 residues in the CDR3. CDR3 nucleotides: TGTGCCAGCAGTTTCCTAGGGATCGCAGATACGCAGTATTTT. Protein product: CASSFLGIADTQYF.

This clonotype was recorded a few times. The rearrangement links TRBV14 to TRBJ2-5; D unclear. V dropped 4 bases and J dropped 5 bases, with 11 bases sitting between them. CDR1 is SGHDN, CDR2 FVKESK, per germline. This CDR3 comprises 13 residues. The CDR3, as DNA: TGTGCCAGCAGCCCCGAGCTGAGGGAGACCCAGTACTTC. Protein sequence: CASSPELRETQYF.

This chain uses TRBV6-1 with TRBJ2-7, with 7 bases aligning to TRBD2. After removal of 0 bases from V and 2 bases from J, the junction contained 1 base not matched to a gene. The CDR3 has 14 amino acids. Germline V gives CDR1 MNHNS, CDR2 SASEGT. CDR3 region: CASSEAGGTYEQYF. DNA of the CDR3: TGTGCCAGCAGTGAAGCGGGGGGGACCTACGAGCAGTACTTC.

The CDR3 sequence: CASSLGIAGGPESDTQYF. The CDR3 DNA follows: TGTGCCAGCAGCTTAGGTATAGCGGGAGGGCCGGAATCAGATACGCAGTATTTT. The genes are TRBV11-2 and TRBJ2-3; TRBD2 agrees at 11 bases. Germline-derived CDR1 and CDR2 are SGHAT and FQNNGV. Unmatched junction bases numbered 10, after V lost 1 base and J lost 4 bases. The length of the CDR3 is 18 residues.

This clonotype has only a few counts. The chain recombines TRBV7-8 with TRBJ2-3, with 8 nucleotides matching TRBD2. V trimming: 5 bases; J trimming: 4 bases; junction bases outside the gene matches: 11. This CDR3 is 16 amino acids long. The germline V gene encodes CDR1 SGHVS and CDR2 FQNEAQ. The CDR3 nucleotides read TGTGCCAGCAGCCCCGGACTAGCCCAAGGACCAGATACGCAGTATTTT. The encoded protein is CASSPGLAQGPDTQYF.

Comments on this clonotype: The junction differs from germline at one of its ends, possibly a read error. This chain connects TRBV20-1 to TRBJ2-7; 8 nucleotides align to TRBD2. The CDR3 contains 13 residues. Germline V lookup: CDR1 DFQATT, CDR2 SNEGSKA (reference sequence). As DNA, the CDR3 is TGCAGTGCCGGGGGGGCTAGCTCCAACGAGCAGTACTTC. Translation: CSAGGASSNEQYF.

Written as DNA, the CDR3 is TGTGCCAGCAGTGAAGCTTTCTTGGGGCCAGGGCCTACGTACGAGCAGTACTTC. Amino acids: CASSEAFLGPGPTYEQYF. The V and J genes are TRBV6-1 and TRBJ2-7; the D gene is possibly TRBD1 (5 bases). The V gene's germline CDR1 is MNHNS and CDR2 SASEGT. The CDR3 is made up of 18 amino acids. V shed 0 bases and J shed 4 bases, with 22 bases lying between them.

This clonotype was counted between two and nine times. The J gene is TRBJ1-6, the V gene TRBV11-2; D call uncertain. The germline V gene encodes CDR1 SGHAT and CDR2 FQNNGV. The CDR3 consists of 14 residues. With 5 bases removed from V and 8 bases from J, the gap between germline ends came to 13 bases. This CDR3 is CASSQPLGYSPLHF. The CDR3 DNA reads as TGTGCCAGCAGCCAGCCCCTGGGATATTCACCCCTCCACTTT.

V is TRBV5-1 and J is TRBJ2-7, with a tentative D call TRBD2 (6 bases). Between the trimmed V and J ends, which lost 3 bases and 6 bases, there was a span of 10 bases. The CDR3 length is 12 residues. Germline V gene data show CDR1 as SGHRS and CDR2 as YFSETQ. CDR3 loop: CASSYGRREQYV. In nucleotides, the CDR3 is TGCGCCAGCAGCTACGGGAGACGCGAGCAGTACGTC.

The sample holds one count of this clonotype. The chain combines TRBV12-3 or TRBV12-4 with TRBJ1-6; 11 bases agree with TRBD1. Trimming removed 4 bases from V and 9 bases from J; junction bases left unmatched: 11. The CDR3 runs 17 residues. The CDR3 coding sequence is TGTGCCAGCAGTTCGGACAGGGGGCAAAAAGGGAGTTCACCCCTCCACTTT. Its protein is CASSSDRGQKGSSPLHF.

The chain links TRBV6-5 to TRBJ2-5; 13 nucleotides agree with TRBD2. The J call may be wrong; the DNA end is better matched by TRBJ2-1. In germline, CDR1 is MNHEY, CDR2 SVGAGI. The CDR3 has 18 residues. This CDR3 reads CASSSIRSLAGGDNEQFF. Written as DNA, the CDR3 is TGTGCCAGCAGTTCGATACGATCACTAGCGGGAGGGGACAATGAGCAGTTCTTC.

In its sample, this clonotype was seen a few times. V usage is TRBV12-3 or TRBV12-4 and J usage is TRBJ1-1; no firm D call. The CDR3 runs 16 residues. Trimming shortened V by 2 bases and J by 10 bases, and 23 bases separated the two germline ends. This CDR3 is CASSLNLVRTGSRAFF. The DNA of the CDR3 is TGTGCCAGCAGTTTAAATCTTGTGAGGACCGGCTCGCGAGCTTTCTTT.

For this clonotype: A much larger clone lies one base from this, so it may be a read error. The V gene is TRBV28, the J gene TRBJ1-1; D call uncertain. This CDR3 is 15 amino acids long. The germline V gene encodes CDR1 MDHEN and CDR2 SYDVKM. With 5 bases removed from V and 4 bases from J, the gap between germline ends came to 17 bases. The CDR3 DNA sequence: TGTGCCAGCAGTCTCAGGCCCCTCGGCAGCACTGAAGCTTTCTTT. This gives the protein CASSLRPLGSTEAFF.

This clonotype was counted between two and nine times. The chain joins TRBV2 to TRBJ2-1; D may be TRBD2 (7 bases). TRBJ2-5 matches the DNA end more closely, so the J call is doubtful. This CDR3 contains 14 residues. CDR1 and CDR2 (germline): SNHLY, FYNNEI. The CDR3 DNA reads TGTGCCAGCAGTGATTCCGGATGGGGGGGCTCCCAGTACTTC. Protein sequence: CASSDSGWGGSQYF.

The V gene is TRBV24-1, the J gene TRBJ2-7; TRBD1 aligns across 7 bases. The J call could be wrong; TRBJ2-5 is a better fit for the DNA end. CDR1 and CDR2 from the germline V gene are KGHDR and SFDVKD. There are 15 residues in the CDR3. The CDR3 spells CATSGNRGTRETQYF. The CDR3 DNA sequence: TGTGCCACCAGTGGAAACAGGGGAACAAGAGAGACCCAGTACTTC.